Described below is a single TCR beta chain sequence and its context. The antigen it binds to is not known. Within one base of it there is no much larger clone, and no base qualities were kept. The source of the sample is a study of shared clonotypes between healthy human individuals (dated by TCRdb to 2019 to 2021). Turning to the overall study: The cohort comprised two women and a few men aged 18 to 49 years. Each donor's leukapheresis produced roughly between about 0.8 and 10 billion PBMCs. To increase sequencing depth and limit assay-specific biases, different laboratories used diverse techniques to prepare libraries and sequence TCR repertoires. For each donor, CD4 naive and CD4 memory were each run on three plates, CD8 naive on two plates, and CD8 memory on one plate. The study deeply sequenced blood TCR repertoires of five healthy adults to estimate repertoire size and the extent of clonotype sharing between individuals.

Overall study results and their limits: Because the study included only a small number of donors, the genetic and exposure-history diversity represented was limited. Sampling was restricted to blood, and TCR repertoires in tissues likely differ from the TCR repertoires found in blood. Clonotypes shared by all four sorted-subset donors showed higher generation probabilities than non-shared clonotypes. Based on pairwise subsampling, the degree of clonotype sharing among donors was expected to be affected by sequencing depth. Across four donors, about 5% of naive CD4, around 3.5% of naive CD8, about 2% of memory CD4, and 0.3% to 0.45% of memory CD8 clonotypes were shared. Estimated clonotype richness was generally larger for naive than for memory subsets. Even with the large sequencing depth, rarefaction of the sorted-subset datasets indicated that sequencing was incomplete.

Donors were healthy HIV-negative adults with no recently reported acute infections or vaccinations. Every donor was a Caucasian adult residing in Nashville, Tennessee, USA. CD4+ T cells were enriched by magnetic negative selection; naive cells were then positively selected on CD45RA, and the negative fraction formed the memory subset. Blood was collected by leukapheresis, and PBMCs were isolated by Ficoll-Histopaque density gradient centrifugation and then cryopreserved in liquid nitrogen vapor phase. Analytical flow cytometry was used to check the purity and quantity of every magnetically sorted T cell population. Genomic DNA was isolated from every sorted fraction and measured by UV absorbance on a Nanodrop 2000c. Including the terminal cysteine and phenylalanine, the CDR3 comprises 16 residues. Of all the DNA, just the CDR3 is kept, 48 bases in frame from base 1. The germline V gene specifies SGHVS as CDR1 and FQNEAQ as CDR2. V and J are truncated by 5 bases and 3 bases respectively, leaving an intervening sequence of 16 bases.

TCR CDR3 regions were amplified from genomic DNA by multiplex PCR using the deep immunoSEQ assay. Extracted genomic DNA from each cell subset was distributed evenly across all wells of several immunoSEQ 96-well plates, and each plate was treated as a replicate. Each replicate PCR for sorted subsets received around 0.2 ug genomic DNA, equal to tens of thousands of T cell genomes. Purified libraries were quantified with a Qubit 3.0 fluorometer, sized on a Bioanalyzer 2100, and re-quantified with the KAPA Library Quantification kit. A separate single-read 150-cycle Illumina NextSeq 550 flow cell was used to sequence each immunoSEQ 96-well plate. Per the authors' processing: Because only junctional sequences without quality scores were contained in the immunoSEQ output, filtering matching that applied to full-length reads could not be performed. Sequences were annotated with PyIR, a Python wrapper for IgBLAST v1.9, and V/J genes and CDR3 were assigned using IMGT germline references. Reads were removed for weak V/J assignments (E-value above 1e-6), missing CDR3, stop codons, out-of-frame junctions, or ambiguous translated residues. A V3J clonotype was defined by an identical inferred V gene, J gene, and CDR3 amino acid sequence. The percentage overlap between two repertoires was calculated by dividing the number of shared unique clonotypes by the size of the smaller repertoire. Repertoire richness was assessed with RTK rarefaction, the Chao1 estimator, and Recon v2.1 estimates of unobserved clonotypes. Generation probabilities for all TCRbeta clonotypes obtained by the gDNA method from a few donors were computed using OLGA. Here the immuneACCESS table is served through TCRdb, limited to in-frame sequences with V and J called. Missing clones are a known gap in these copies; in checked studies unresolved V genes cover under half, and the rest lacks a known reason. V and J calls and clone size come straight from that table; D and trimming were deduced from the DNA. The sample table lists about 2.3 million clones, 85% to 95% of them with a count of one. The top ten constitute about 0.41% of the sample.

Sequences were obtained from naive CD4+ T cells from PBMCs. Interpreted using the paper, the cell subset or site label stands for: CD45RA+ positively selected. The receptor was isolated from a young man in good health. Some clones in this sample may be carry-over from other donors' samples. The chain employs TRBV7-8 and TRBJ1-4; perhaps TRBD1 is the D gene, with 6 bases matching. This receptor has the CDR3 CASSRGGQGPNEKLFF. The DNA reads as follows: TGTGCCAGCAGCCGCGGGGGGCAGGGGCCTAATGAAAAACTGTTTTTT. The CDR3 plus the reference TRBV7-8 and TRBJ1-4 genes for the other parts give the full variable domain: GAGVSQSPRYKVAKRGQDVALRCDPISGHVSLFWYQQALGQGPEFLTYFQNEAQLDKSGLPSDRFFAERPEGSVSTLKIQRTQQEDSAVYLCASSRGGQGPNEKLFFGSGTQLSVL.